This T cell receptor gamma chain was sequenced in a study of γδ T cells in repeated Plasmodium falciparum infection. The overall study: Malaria-naive adults were infected with P. falciparum NF54 four times over approximately 600 days.

Study-level points and caveats: Malian donors came from one small rural village, predominantly one ethnic group.

Gammadelta T cells were flow-sorted from PBMC into Vgamma9/Vdelta2+ and Vdelta2-negative populations for bulk analysis. The V gene end was trimmed by 0 bases and the J gene end by 1 base; junction bases not matched to a gene: 8. This CDR3 spans 17 amino acids. Germline V CDR1 and CDR2: VTNTFY, YDVSTARD (reference sequence). This clone was observed a handful of times. What it binds is unknown. TCRdb's protein for this DNA is that of a much larger clone and differs from the translation at residue 8, likely a read error; the protein shown is the DNA translation. TCRdb re-identified clones in the multiplex PCR reads via CATT. The data show 27,000 or so gamma-chain clones, with 1.4% seen just once and approximately 19% held by the top ten.

V and J are TRGV3 and TRGJP2. The J gene, missing from TCRdb, was assigned here through DNA to germline matching. The sequencing sample was made of gamma-delta T cells from blood. This receptor was taken from a pool of human donors (malaria-infected and uninfected, not separated). The CDR3 is CATWDRWKGSSDWIKTF. The CDR3 nucleotides read TGTGCCACCTGGGACAGGTGGAAGGGTAGTAGTGATTGGATCAAGACGTTT.